This is a list of T cell receptor beta chains from one sample in a study of shared clonotypes between healthy human individuals. Data came from immunoSEQ multiplex PCR; TCRdb stores just in-frame clones and leaves some out. The sample yields about 690,000 clones, about 90% seen once. The specimen was memory CD8+ T cells from PBMCs. The origin of the receptors is a young man in good health. Some clones in this sample may be carry-over from other donors' samples. CDR3s include the opening cysteine and the closing phenylalanine or tryptophan. A D gene is named only where the DNA matches it firmly. Not every row has a clone size; where given, it reads once, few, many or a size class.

>TRBJ2-1|NA|NA|16|TRBV18
TGTGCCAGCTCCGACCCTTTCTCTGGAGCAAACCATGAGCAGTTCTTC
CASSDPFSGANHEQFF
>TRBJ1-2|few|TRBD1|15|TRBV4-1
TGCGCCAGCAGCCAAGAAGGACAGGGGGGCTATGGCTACACCTTC
CASSQEGQGGYGYTF
>TRBJ2-2|NA|TRBD2|20|TRBV18
TGTGCCAGCTCACCACCCCCGGGACTACCTATAGACGCGAACACCGGGGAGCTGTTTTTT
CASSPPPGLPIDANTGELFF
>TRBJ1-1|NA|NA|15|TRBV19
TGTGCCAGTAGTATCGTCTCGGGCCCAAACACTGAAGCTTTCTTT
CASSIVSGPNTEAFF
>TRBJ1-1|NA|TRBD1|12|TRBV28
TGTGCCAGCAGCGACAGGGTTACTGAAGCTTTCTTT
CASSDRVTEAFF
>TRBJ1-1|NA|TRBD1|13|TRBV29-1
TGCAGCGTAAAGCAGGACAGGGGACGCGAAGCTTTCTTT
CSVKQDRGREAFF
>TRBJ2-5|NA|TRBD1|14|TRBV6-5
TGTGCCAGCAGTTACGCAGGGGGCCGGGAGACCCAGTACTTC
CASSYAGGRETQYF
>TRBJ2-7|NA|TRBD1|15|TRBV5-1
TGCGCCAGCGCCCCGCCGGACAGGGAGTCCTACGAGCAGTACTTC
CASAPPDRESYEQYF
>TRBJ1-6|NA|NA|11|TRBV7-9
TGTGCCAGCCGAGACGATTCACCCCTCCACTTT
CASRDDSPLHF
>TRBJ2-1|once|NA|13|TRBV9
TGTGCCAGCAGCGTATCGAATTTGGGTGAGCAGTTCTTC
CASSVSNLGEQFF